The clone carrying this T cell receptor beta chain was recorded once. Assay: immunoSEQ multiplex PCR; the TCRdb copy retains only in-frame clones and omits some. The sample has around 110,000 clones; about 80% are singletons. This entry belongs to a study of blood T cell repertoires in COVID-19. About the study: Specimens from acute and convalescent COVID-19 originated in the United States, Italy and Spain. PBMCs, B-cell-depleted T cells, or T cells were the source of the cDNA or gDNA that made up the material.

Germline assignment: CDR1 SGHTS and CDR2 YDEGEE. This CDR3 comprises 15 residues. V was pared by 3 bases and J by 1 base, with 11 bases between. The specimen sequenced was peripheral blood. This sequence was found in a man aged 70-80 years with acute or convalescent COVID-19. The chain links TRBV5-8 to TRBJ1-5; TRBD1 is a possible D gene (6 bases). As DNA, the CDR3 is TGTGCCAGCAGCTCTGGAGGACAGAGCAATCAGCCCCAGCATTTT. This translates into CASSSGGQSNQPQHF.